The 27 T cell receptor beta chains reported below all come from one sample, sequenced in a study of blood T cell repertoires in COVID-19. TCRdb's copy holds only in-frame clones and misses some; the assay was immunoSEQ multiplex PCR. The table includes 310,000 or so clones, 80% to 90% detected once. The sample consisted of PBMCs or T cells enriched from blood (not recorded which). The receptors derive from a woman under 30 who had recovered from COVID-19.

The chain combines TRBV4-3 with TRBJ1-5; D not certain. The CDR3 runs 14 residues. V lost 0 bases, J lost 4 bases, and 7 bases lay in between. CDR1 is LGHNA, CDR2 YSLEER, per germline. The CDR3 region has the DNA TGCGCCAGCAGCCAAGAGCGGTTAAATCAGCCCCAGCATTTT. It yields the protein CASSQERLNQPQHF.

The chain combines TRBV11-3 with TRBJ2-1, with TRBD2 as a possible D gene (5 bases). Germline V gives CDR1 SGHNT, CDR2 YENEEA. The CDR3 loop spans 14 amino acids. The V and J ends lost 5 bases and 7 bases respectively, with 15 bases between them. In DNA, the CDR3 is TGTGCCAGCAGCCCGGGGTCCCCCGGGAATGAGCAGTTCTTC. Translation gives CASSPGSPGNEQFF.

J is TRBJ1-4 and V is TRBV4-3; TRBD1 agrees at 8 bases. From germline, CDR1 is LGHNA and CDR2 YSLEER. CDR3 length: 15 residues. Germline trimming cut 4 bases from V and 10 bases from J; bases unmatched to any gene: 11. DNA of the CDR3: TGCGCCAGCAGCCGATCGGACAGGGAGAGGGTAAAACTGTTTTTT. Translating it yields CASSRSDRERVKLFF.

This sequence joins TRBV29-1 and TRBJ1-1; perhaps TRBD1 as D (6 bases). V was trimmed by 7 bases and J by 5 bases, leaving 17 bases between them. The germline CDR1 and CDR2 sequences are SQVTM and ANQGSEA. This CDR3 is 13 amino acids long. In nucleotides, the CDR3 is TGCAGCGCCCGGACAGCCGTCAGGACTGAAGCTTTCTTT. Protein sequence: CSARTAVRTEAFF.

J is TRBJ1-3 and V is TRBV29-1; D is possibly TRBD1 (6 bases). This CDR3 has 14 amino acids. In germline, CDR1 is SQVTM, CDR2 ANQGSEA. The ends were cut back, 3 bases at V and 0 bases at J, with 9 bases in the middle. CDR3 in DNA: TGCAGCGTTGACTTGACAGGCTCTGGAAACACCATATATTTT. This codes for CSVDLTGSGNTIYF.

This chain links TRBV7-9 with TRBJ2-7; a weak D match, TRBD1 (6 bases). V was cut by 4 bases and J by 0 bases, with 13 bases left in between. The V gene's germline CDR1 is SEHNR and CDR2 FQNEAQ (reference sequence). The CDR3 runs 15 residues. Here the CDR3 DNA reads TGTGCCAGCAGCTACCCTGGGACATACTCCTACGAGCAGTACTTC. Residues: CASSYPGTYSYEQYF.

The gene calls are TRBV4-1 and TRBJ1-2; 8 bases align to TRBD1. The germline gives CDR1 MGHRA, CDR2 YSYEKL. This CDR3 is 15 amino acids long. Unmatched junction bases numbered 4, after V lost 4 bases and J lost 0 bases. CDR3 residues: CASSLGTGANYGYTF. CDR3 nucleotide sequence: TGCGCCAGCAGCCTTGGGACAGGAGCTAACTATGGCTACACCTTC.

This clone was seen only a few times. The chain is built from TRBV5-4 and TRBJ2-7, with 7 bases matching TRBD1. The J segment lost 2 bases and the V segment lost 4 bases, leaving 6 bases of the junction unmatched. Germline CDR1 reads SGHNT; CDR2 reads YYREEE (reference sequence). The CDR3 spans 14 residues. The CDR3 sequence is CASSVPGQPYEQYF. CDR3 in DNA: TGTGCCAGCAGCGTACCGGGACAGCCCTACGAGCAGTACTTC.

Written as DNA, the CDR3 is TGTGCCAGCAGCCAAGTCGTAGCCGACCGGGGCTATGGCTACACCTTC. Residues: CASSQVVADRGYGYTF. The chain joins TRBV4-2 to TRBJ1-2; D gene ambiguous. From germline, CDR1 is LGHNA and CDR2 YNFKEQ. The V end lost 1 base, the J end lost 4 bases, and 16 bases lay between the germline ends. The CDR3 contains 16 residues.

The chain joins TRBV6-6 to TRBJ2-5, with 7 bases that match TRBD1. CDR1 MNHNY and CDR2 SVGAGI come from the germline V gene (reference sequence). The CDR3 consists of 14 residues. The trim removed 2 bases at V and 4 bases at J, leaving 4 bases unmatched. The CDR3: CASSYRSGGETQYF. The CDR3 DNA follows: TGTGCCAGCAGTTACCGATCAGGGGGAGAGACCCAGTACTTC.

This chain uses TRBV7-2 with TRBJ1-1; 7 bases align to TRBD1. Germline values: CDR1 SGHTA, CDR2 FQGNSA. The CDR3 totals 15 residues. The junction had 13 bases not matched to a gene; V was cut back by 5 bases and J by 7 bases. The DNA for the CDR3 is TGTGCCAGCAGCGCACGACAGGGAGTAAGTAGTGAAGCTTTCTTT. It yields the protein CASSARQGVSSEAFF. The whole variable domain, filled in from reference TRBV7-2 and TRBJ1-1, reads GAGVSQSPSNKVTEKGKDVELRCDPISGHTALYWYRQSLGQGLEFLIYFQGNSAPDKSGLPSDRFSAERTGGSVSTLTIQRTQQEDSAVYLCASSARQGVSSEAFFGQGTRLTVV.

The chain has TRBV9 and TRBJ1-1, with TRBD1 identical over 10 bases. CDR1 SGDLS and CDR2 YYNGEE come from the germline V gene. The CDR3 consists of 24 residues. J was trimmed by 0 bases and V by 0 bases; bases with no gene match: 26. The CDR3 sequence is CASSVDPTSRGWLSGTGVNTEAFF. For the CDR3, the DNA is TGTGCCAGCAGCGTAGATCCGACGAGTAGGGGGTGGCTCTCCGGGACAGGGGTGAACACTGAAGCTTTCTTT.

The chain uses TRBV28 and TRBJ2-4; 8 nucleotides agree with TRBD1. Per the germline V gene, CDR1 is MDHEN and CDR2 is SYDVKM. The CDR3 contains 14 residues. J was trimmed by 6 bases and V by 3 bases; bases with no gene match: 4. CDR3 nucleotides: TGTGCCAGCAGTTTCTGGACAGGGATAAACATTCAGTACTTC. It is translated as CASSFWTGINIQYF. The entire variable domain, with the rest obtained from reference TRBV28 and TRBJ2-4, is as follows: DVKVTQSSRYLVKRTGEKVFLECVQDMDHENMFWYRQDPGLGLRLIYFSYDVKMKEKGDIPEGYSVSREKKERFSLILESASTNQTSMYLCASSFWTGINIQYFGAGTRLSVL.

The table lists this clone with a count of one. The chain uses TRBV6-5 and TRBJ1-4; unclear D gene. Germline V lookup: CDR1 MNHEY, CDR2 SVGAGI. The ends were cut back, 7 bases at V and 0 bases at J, with 12 bases in the middle. The CDR3 is 15 residues long. The CDR3 DNA follows: TGTGCCAGCAAAAATAACAGAGCAACTAATGAAAAACTGTTTTTT. It translates to CASKNNRATNEKLFF.

The genes are TRBV18 and TRBJ1-3; 8 nucleotides line up with TRBD1. Trimming cost V 1 base and J 4 bases; bases outside gene matches: 9. The V gene's germline CDR1 is KGHSH and CDR2 LQKENI. The length of the CDR3 is 17 residues. This chain's CDR3 is CASSPRPGGDSGNTIYF. In DNA, the CDR3 is TGTGCCAGCTCACCACGACCAGGGGGCGATTCCGGAAACACCATATATTTT.

V usage is TRBV28 and J usage is TRBJ2-1, with TRBD2 as a possible D gene (7 bases). V gave up 2 bases and J gave up 8 bases, with 13 bases separating them. Germline CDR1 and CDR2: MDHEN and SYDVKM. The CDR3 covers 14 residues. Here the CDR3 reads CASSLSEGGDEQFF. As DNA, the CDR3 is TGTGCCAGCAGTTTAAGTGAGGGGGGGGATGAGCAGTTCTTC. Complete variable domain (other parts from reference TRBV28 and TRBJ2-1): DVKVTQSSRYLVKRTGEKVFLECVQDMDHENMFWYRQDPGLGLRLIYFSYDVKMKEKGDIPEGYSVSREKKERFSLILESASTNQTSMYLCASSLSEGGDEQFFGPGTRLTVL.

This chain connects TRBV7-9 to TRBJ1-4; D ambiguous. CDR1 is SEHNR, CDR2 FQNEAQ, per germline (reference sequence). The CDR3 consists of 15 residues. Deletions cut 5 bases from V and 7 bases from J, with 17 bases between. The DNA of the CDR3 is TGTGCCAGCAGCGCCAATGACATCAGTGGTGAAAAACTGTTTTTT. Translation gives CASSANDISGEKLFF.

The genes are TRBV7-3 and TRBJ2-3; D is uncertain. The CDR3 extends over 14 amino acids. The V end was cut by 5 bases, the J end by 5 bases, with 14 bases between. Germline loops: CDR1 SGHTA, CDR2 FQGTGA. This CDR3 reads CASSRTTLGDTQYF. The CDR3 DNA follows: TGTGCCAGCAGCCGAACTACTTTGGGAGATACGCAGTATTTT.

This chain uses TRBV5-5 with TRBJ1-3; no definite D call. V lost 3 bases, J lost 3 bases, and 7 bases lay in between. The CDR3 covers 13 residues. Germline assignment: CDR1 SGHKS and CDR2 YYEKEE (reference sequence). CDR3 amino acids: CASSYESGNTIYF. CDR3 nucleotide sequence: TGTGCCAGCAGCTATGAGAGTGGAAACACCATATATTTT. Using reference TRBV5-5 and TRBJ1-3 for the parts outside the CDR3, the full variable domain is DAGVTQSPTHLIKTRGQQVTLRCSPISGHKSVSWYQQVLGQGPQFIFQYYEKEERGRGNFPDRFSARQFPNYSSELNVNALLLGDSALYLCASSYESGNTIYFGEGSWLTVV.

The chain joins TRBV3-1 (or the pseudogene TRBV3-2) to TRBJ2-3; D uncertain. CDR3 length: 11 residues. Between the trimmed V and J ends, which lost 2 bases and 9 bases, there was a span of 6 bases. Germline CDR1 reads LGHDT; CDR2 reads YNNKEL (reference sequence). The CDR3 DNA reads TGTGCCAGCAGCCAACGAGAGACGCAGTATTTT. This sequence encodes CASSQRETQYF.

Here the CDR3 DNA reads TGTGCCAGCAGTGAACGATCGGGCCTGGAGGGCTACGAGCAGTACTTC. This translates into CASSERSGLEGYEQYF. The chain joins TRBV6-1 to TRBJ2-7, with D possibly matching TRBD2 (6 bases). This CDR3 spans 16 amino acids. With 2 bases removed from V and 3 bases from J, the gap between germline ends came to 17 bases. Germline-derived CDR1 and CDR2 are MNHNS and SASEGT.

Only one count was recorded for this clone. This chain joins TRBV6-2 or TRBV6-3 and TRBJ1-2; D is possibly TRBD1 (5 bases). The germline gives CDR1 MNHEY, CDR2 SVGEGT. Trimming took 5 bases from V and 4 from J, leaving 14 bases between them. The CDR3 has 14 residues. The CDR3 is CASSLSVGGYGYTF. CDR3 in DNA: TGTGCCAGCAGTCTTAGCGTGGGGGGCTATGGCTACACCTTC.

The chain is built from TRBV7-6 and TRBJ2-5; 10 nucleotides line up with TRBD2. Losses at the gene ends were 2 bases for V and 5 bases for J; bases not matched to a gene: 11. Looked up from germline, CDR1 is SGHVS and CDR2 is FNYEAQ. This CDR3 has 17 residues. The CDR3 loop is CASSLYGRAGGPETQYF. The CDR3 region has the DNA TGTGCCAGCAGCTTATATGGTCGAGCGGGAGGGCCCGAGACCCAGTACTTC.

DNA of the CDR3: TGTGCTAGTGGTTTGGAGGTCGGGTCACCCCTCCACTTT. It specifies CASGLEVGSPLHF. This rearrangement joins TRBV12-5 to TRBJ1-6; D not resolved. Trimming took 1 base from V and 10 from J, leaving 8 bases between them. Looked up from germline, CDR1 is LGHNT and CDR2 is FRNRAP. CDR3 size: 13 residues.

The genes are TRBV7-9 and TRBJ1-1; D may be TRBD1 (5 bases). V was shortened by 4 bases and J by 0 bases, with 12 bases between the two germline ends. The CDR3 covers 15 residues. In germline, CDR1 is SEHNR, CDR2 FQNEAQ (reference sequence). DNA of the CDR3: TGTGCCAGCAGCTGGGGACTGATGTTGAACACTGAAGCTTTCTTT. This encodes CASSWGLMLNTEAFF.

This rearrangement joins TRBV6-5 to TRBJ2-5; the D gene is possibly TRBD1 (8 bases). CDR1 MNHEY and CDR2 SVGAGI come from the germline V gene. The CDR3 has 15 amino acids. Trimming shortened V by 5 bases and J by 5 bases, and 18 bases separated the two germline ends. The CDR3: CASSRGDRYSETQYF. CDR3 in DNA: TGTGCCAGCAGTCGGGGGGACAGGTATTCGGAGACCCAGTACTTC.

The V and J genes are TRBV5-6 and TRBJ1-2; D not certain. CDR1 is SGHDT and CDR2 is YYEEEE in the germline V gene. The CDR3 length is 17 residues. The V end lost 1 base, the J end lost 4 bases, and 20 bases lay between the germline ends. The CDR3 sequence: CASSLLASQATRYGYTF. The CDR3 bases are TGTGCCAGCAGCTTGTTGGCCTCCCAGGCTACACGCTATGGCTACACCTTC.